This paragraph reports one T cell receptor beta chain. What it binds is not known. TCRdb re-analysed the RT-PCR reads in MiXCR, keeping a single row per CDR3 protein. Among around 470,000 distinct CDR3 sequences listed, roughly 7.6% were seen once. The data originate from a study of response to subunit inactivated influenza vaccine. Regarding the study as a whole: Seasonal influenza vaccination, on each occasion, was suggested by the authors to recruit few new T cells.

The CDR3 consists of 15 residues. In germline, CDR1 is LGHDT, CDR2 YNNKEL (reference sequence). Trimming took 6 bases from V and 2 from J; bases not matched to a gene: 4. This sample comprised PBMCs from blood, obtained about 23 months after vaccination. The sequence derives from a man aged 50-75 years who received an inactivated influenza vaccine. V usage is TRBV3-1 and J usage is TRBJ2-2; 9 bases are shared with TRBD2. The CDR3 reads CASRSTSGNTGELFF. In nucleotides, the CDR3 is TGTGCCAGCAGGTCGACTAGCGGCAACACCGGGGAGCTGTTTTTT.